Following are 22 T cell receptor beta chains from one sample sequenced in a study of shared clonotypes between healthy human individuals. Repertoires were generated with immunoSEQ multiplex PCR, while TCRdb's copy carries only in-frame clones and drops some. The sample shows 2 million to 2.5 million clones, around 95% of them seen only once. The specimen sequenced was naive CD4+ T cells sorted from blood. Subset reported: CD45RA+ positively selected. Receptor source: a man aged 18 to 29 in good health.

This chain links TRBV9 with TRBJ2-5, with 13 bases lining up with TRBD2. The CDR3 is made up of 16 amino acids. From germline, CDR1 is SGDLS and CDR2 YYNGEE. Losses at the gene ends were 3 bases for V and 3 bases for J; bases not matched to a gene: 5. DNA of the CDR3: TGTGCCAGCAGCGCCCAAACTAGCGGGAGGGAAGAGACCCAGTACTTC. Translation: CASSAQTSGREETQYF.

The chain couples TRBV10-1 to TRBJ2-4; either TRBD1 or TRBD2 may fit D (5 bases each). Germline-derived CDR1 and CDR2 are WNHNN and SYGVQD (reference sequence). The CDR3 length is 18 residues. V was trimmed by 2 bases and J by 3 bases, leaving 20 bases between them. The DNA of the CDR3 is TGCGCCAGCAGTGAGGCGCTGGGGACCTCCTCCAGCAAAAACATTCAGTACTTC. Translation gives CASSEALGTSSSKNIQYF.

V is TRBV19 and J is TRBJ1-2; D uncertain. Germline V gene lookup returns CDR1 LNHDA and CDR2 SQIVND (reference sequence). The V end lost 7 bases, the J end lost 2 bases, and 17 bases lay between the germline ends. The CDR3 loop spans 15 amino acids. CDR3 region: CASTISSDGNYGYTF. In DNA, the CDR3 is TGTGCCAGTACCATTTCTTCGGACGGAAACTATGGCTACACCTTC.

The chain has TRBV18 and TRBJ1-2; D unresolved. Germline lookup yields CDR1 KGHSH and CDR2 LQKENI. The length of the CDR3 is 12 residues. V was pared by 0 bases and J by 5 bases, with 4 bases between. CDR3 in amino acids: CASSPPEYGYTF. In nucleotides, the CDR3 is TGTGCCAGCTCACCACCGGAGTATGGCTACACCTTC.

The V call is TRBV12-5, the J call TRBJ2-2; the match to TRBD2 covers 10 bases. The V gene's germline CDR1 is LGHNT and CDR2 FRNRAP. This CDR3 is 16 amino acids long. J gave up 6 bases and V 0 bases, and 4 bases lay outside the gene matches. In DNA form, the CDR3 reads TGTGCTAGTGGTTTGGTACTAGCGGGGTCACCCGGGGAGCTGTTTTTT. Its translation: CASGLVLAGSPGELFF.

The CDR3, as DNA: TGTGCCAGCAGCTACGGACTAGCGGGAGGGGAGAACACCGGGGAGCTGTTTTTT. Protein: CASSYGLAGGENTGELFF. The chain employs TRBV5-4 and TRBJ2-2, with 15 bases identical to TRBD2. Germline V gives CDR1 SGHNT, CDR2 YYREEE (reference sequence). The ends lost 3 bases at V and 1 base at J; junction bases unmatched: 4. The CDR3 has 18 amino acids.

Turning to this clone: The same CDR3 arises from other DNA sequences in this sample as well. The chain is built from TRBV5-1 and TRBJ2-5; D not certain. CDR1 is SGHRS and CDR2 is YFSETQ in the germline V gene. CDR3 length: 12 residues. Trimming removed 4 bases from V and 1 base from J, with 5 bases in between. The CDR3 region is CASSLIQETQYF. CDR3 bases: TGCGCCAGCAGCCTGATCCAAGAGACCCAGTACTTC.

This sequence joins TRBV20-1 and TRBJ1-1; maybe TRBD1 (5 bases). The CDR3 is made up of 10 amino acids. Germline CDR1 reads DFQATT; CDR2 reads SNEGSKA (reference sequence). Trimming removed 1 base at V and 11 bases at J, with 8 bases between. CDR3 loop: CSARVGVAFF. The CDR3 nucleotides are TGCAGTGCTAGAGTGGGGGTGGCTTTCTTT.

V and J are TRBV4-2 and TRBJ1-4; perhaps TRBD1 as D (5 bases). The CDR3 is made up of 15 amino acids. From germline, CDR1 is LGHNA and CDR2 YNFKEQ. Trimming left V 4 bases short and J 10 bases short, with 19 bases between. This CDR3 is CASSPEGGVWGKLFF. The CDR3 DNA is TGTGCCAGCAGCCCGGAAGGAGGGGTCTGGGGAAAACTGTTTTTT.

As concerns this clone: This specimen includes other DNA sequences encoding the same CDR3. CDR3 amino acids: CASSPQGSSEAFF. The CDR3 coding sequence is TGTGCCAGCTCACCGCAGGGTTCGTCTGAAGCTTTCTTT. The chain has TRBV18 and TRBJ1-1, with a weak D call TRBD1 (5 bases). This CDR3 has 13 amino acids. Per germline, CDR1 KGHSH and CDR2 LQKENI. V lost 3 bases and J 6 bases, leaving 11 bases between the germline ends. The variable domain in full, with the rest retrieved from reference TRBV18 and TRBJ1-1, is NAGVMQNPRHLVRRRGQEARLRCSPMKGHSHVYWYRQLPEEGLKFMVYLQKENIIDESGMPKERFSAEFPKEGPSILRIQQVVRGDSAAYFCASSPQGSSEAFFGQGTRLTVV.

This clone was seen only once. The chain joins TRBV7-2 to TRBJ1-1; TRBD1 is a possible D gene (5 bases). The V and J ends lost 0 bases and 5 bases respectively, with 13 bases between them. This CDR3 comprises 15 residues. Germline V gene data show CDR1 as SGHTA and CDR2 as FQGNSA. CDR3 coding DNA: TGTGCCAGCAGCTTAGCTCCAGGGTGGGGTACTGAAGCTTTCTTT. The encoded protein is CASSLAPGWGTEAFF.

CDR3 bases: TGTGCCAGCAGCTTGGCCGGACTAGCGGGGGGCAAAGAGACCCAGTACTTC. This codes for CASSLAGLAGGKETQYF. The chain joins TRBV5-8 to TRBJ2-5, with TRBD2 matching 14 bases. Germline values: CDR1 SGHTS, CDR2 YDEGEE. Trimming at V came to 0 bases and at J to 3 bases, leaving 4 bases not matched to a gene. This CDR3 has 17 amino acids.

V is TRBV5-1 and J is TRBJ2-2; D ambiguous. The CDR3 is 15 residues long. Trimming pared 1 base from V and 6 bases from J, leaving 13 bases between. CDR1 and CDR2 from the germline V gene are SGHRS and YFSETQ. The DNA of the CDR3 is TGCGCCAGCAGCTTGAATCCCTCGTTGGCCGGGGAGCTGTTTTTT. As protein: CASSLNPSLAGELFF.

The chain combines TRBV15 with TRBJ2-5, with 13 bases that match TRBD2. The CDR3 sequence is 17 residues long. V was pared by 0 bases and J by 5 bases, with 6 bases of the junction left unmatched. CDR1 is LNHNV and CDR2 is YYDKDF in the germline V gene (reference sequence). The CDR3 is CATSRDRLAGGLETQYF. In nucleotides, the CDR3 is TGTGCCACCAGCAGAGATAGACTAGCGGGAGGCCTGGAGACCCAGTACTTC.

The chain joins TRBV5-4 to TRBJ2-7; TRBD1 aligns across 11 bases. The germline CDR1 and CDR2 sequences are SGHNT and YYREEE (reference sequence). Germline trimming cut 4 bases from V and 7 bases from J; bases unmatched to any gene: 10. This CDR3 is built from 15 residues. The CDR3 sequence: CASSPPDRGRIEQYF. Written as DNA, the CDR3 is TGTGCCAGCAGCCCCCCGGACAGGGGGCGGATTGAGCAGTACTTC.

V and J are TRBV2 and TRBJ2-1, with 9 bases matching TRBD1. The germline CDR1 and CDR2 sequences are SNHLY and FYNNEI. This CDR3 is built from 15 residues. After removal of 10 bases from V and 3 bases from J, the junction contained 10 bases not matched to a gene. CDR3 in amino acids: CATTPDRGSYNEQFF. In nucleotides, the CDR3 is TGTGCCACCACACCCGACAGGGGGAGCTACAATGAGCAGTTCTTC.

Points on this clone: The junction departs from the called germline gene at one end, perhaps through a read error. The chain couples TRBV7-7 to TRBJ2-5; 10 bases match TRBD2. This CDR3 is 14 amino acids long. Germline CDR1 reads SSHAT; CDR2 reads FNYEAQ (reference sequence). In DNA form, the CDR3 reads TGTGCTAGCAGCCCTACTAGCGGGGTAGAGACCCAGTACTTC. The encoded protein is CASSPTSGVETQYF.

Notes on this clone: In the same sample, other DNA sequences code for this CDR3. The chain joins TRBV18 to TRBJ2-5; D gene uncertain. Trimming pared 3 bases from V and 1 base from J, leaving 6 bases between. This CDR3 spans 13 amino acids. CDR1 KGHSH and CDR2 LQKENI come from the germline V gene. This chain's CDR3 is CASSPSFQETQYF. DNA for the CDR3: TGTGCCAGCTCACCGAGCTTCCAAGAGACCCAGTACTTC.

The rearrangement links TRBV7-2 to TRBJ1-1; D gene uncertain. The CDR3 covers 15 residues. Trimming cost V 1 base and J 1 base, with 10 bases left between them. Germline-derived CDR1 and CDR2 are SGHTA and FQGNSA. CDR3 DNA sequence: TGTGCCAGCAGCTTAGTGACCACTCCGAACACTGAAGCTTTCTTT. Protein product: CASSLVTTPNTEAFF.

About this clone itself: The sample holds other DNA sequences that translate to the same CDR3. CDR3 amino acids: CASSFTGEGTGELFF. The DNA of the CDR3 is TGCGCCAGCAGCTTCACGGGGGAGGGCACCGGGGAGCTGTTTTTT. The chain is built from TRBV5-1 and TRBJ2-2, with TRBD2 matching over 7 bases. This CDR3 region has 15 residues. Germline assignment: CDR1 SGHRS and CDR2 YFSETQ. J lost 4 bases, V lost 2 bases, and 5 bases had no gene match.

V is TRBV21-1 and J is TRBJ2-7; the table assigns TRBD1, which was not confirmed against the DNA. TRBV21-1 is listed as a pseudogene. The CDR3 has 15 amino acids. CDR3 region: CASSRARAGSYEQYF. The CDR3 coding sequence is TGTGCCAGCAGCAGGGCCCGGGCAGGGTCCTACGAGCAGTACTTC.

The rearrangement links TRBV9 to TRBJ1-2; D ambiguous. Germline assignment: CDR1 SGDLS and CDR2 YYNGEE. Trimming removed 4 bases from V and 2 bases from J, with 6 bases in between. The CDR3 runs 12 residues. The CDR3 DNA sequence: TGTGCCAGCAGCCGAGAGAACTATGGCTACACCTTC. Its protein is CASSRENYGYTF.